The clone carrying this T cell receptor beta chain was observed at least ten times. What it binds is unknown. Scientists made TCR beta libraries using quantitative 5'-RACE with molecular barcodes. Using its own MiXCR run on the 5' RACE reads, TCRdb lists one record per CDR3 protein. In the table there are roughly 260,000 distinct CDR3 sequences, 20% of which are singletons. Trimming pared 4 bases from V and 4 bases from J, leaving 13 bases between. This CDR3 region has 14 residues. Germline CDR1 and CDR2: MNHEY and SMNVEV (reference sequence). This specimen belongs to a study of CD8 T cells in ankylosing spondylitis. Study-level findings and limits: Among TCR beta sequences, a motif of eight highly homologous variants appeared characteristic of ankylosing spondylitis blood. Clones linked to the disease showed a CD8+ phenotype. They occurred at relatively low frequencies in peripheral blood. Significant enrichment of disease-linked clones was reported in matched ankylosing spondylitis synovial fluid.

The clonotype originates from a male donor with ankylosing spondylitis or in good health (not recorded which). Sequencing used blood, either unsorted or a sorted T cell fraction (not recorded which). The J gene is TRBJ1-1, the V gene TRBV27; D is possibly TRBD1 (6 bases). The CDR3, as DNA: TGTGCCAGCAGTTACACGACAGGAATCACTGAAGCTTTCTTT. Amino acid sequence: CASSYTTGITEAFF.